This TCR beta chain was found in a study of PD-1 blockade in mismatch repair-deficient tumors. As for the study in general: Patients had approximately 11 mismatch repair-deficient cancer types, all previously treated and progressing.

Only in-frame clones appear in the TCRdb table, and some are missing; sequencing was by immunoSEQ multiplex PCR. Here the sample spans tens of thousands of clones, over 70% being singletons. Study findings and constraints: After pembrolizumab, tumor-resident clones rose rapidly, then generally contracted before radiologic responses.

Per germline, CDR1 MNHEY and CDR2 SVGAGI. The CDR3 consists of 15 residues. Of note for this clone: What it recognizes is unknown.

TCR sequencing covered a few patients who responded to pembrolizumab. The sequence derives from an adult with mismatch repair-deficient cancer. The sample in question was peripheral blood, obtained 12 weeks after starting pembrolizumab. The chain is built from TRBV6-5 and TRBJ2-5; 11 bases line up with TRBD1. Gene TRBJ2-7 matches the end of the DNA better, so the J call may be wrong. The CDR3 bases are TGTGCCAGCAGTTACGCTGGGACAGGGGGTTACGAGCAGTACTTC. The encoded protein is CASSYAGTGGYEQYF.